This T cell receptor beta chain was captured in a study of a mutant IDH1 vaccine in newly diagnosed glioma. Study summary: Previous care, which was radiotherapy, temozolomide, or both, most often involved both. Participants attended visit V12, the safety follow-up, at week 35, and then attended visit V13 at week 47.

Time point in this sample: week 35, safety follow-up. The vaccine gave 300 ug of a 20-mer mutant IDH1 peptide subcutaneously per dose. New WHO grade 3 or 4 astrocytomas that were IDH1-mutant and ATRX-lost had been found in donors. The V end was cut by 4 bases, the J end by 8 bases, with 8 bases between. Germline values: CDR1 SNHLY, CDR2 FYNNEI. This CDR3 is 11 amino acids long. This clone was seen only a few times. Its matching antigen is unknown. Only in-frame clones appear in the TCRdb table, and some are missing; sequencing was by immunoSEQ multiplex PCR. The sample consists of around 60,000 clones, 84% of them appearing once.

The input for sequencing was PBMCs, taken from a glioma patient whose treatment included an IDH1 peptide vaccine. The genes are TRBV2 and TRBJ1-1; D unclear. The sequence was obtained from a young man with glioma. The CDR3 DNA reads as TGTGCCAGCAGTGGGAAAATAGAAGCTTTCTTT. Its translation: CASSGKIEAFF.